The 15 T cell receptor beta chains given below trace back to one sample, sequenced in a study of beta chain features in type 1 diabetes. Isolated RNA was reverse transcribed in full, so expressed TCRB transcripts were sequenced. Profiling relied on immunoSEQ multiplex PCR, and the TCRdb table lists in-frame clones only, not all of them. The sample lists 200,000 to 250,000 clones; 9.6% were seen once. The sequencing input was naive CD4+ T cells from blood. The receptor source for this set is a woman between 18 and 30 years old in good health.

This clone was seen a handful of times. The chain is built from TRBV29-1 and TRBJ2-5; possible D gene TRBD2, 5 bases. The tail of the sequence fits TRBJ2-7 better, so the J call may be wrong. This CDR3 comprises 15 residues. The germline CDR1 and CDR2 sequences are SQVTM and ANQGSEA. CDR3 sequence: CSVEEGSTPSYEQYF. The CDR3 region has the DNA TGCAGCGTTGAAGAGGGGAGCACCCCATCCTACGAGCAGTACTTC.

This clone has a handful of counts. This chain joins TRBV30 and TRBJ2-1; tentative D call: TRBD1 (6 bases). The germline V gene has CDR1 GTSNPN and CDR2 SVGIG (reference sequence). The CDR3 runs 17 residues. The V gene lost 0 bases and the J gene lost 4 bases, with 19 bases spanning the gap. The chain's CDR3 is CAWSVGPLRTVYNEQFF. CDR3 nucleotides: TGTGCCTGGAGTGTAGGCCCCCTCCGGACAGTTTACAATGAGCAGTTCTTC.

The chain joins TRBV25-1 to TRBJ2-1; 9 bases are shared with TRBD1. The CDR3 runs 16 residues. V was pared by 6 bases and J by 5 bases, with 11 bases of the junction left unmatched. CDR1 is MGHDK and CDR2 is SYGVNS in the germline V gene. The CDR3 DNA sequence: TGTGCCAGCAGGGGACAGGGAGGTATTTCCGACAATGAGCAGTTCTTC. Its translation: CASRGQGGISDNEQFF.

This clone was detected a few times. J is TRBJ1-2 and V is TRBV5-1; D remains ambiguous. In germline, CDR1 is SGHRS, CDR2 YFSETQ. The CDR3 is made up of 12 amino acids. Trimming removed 4 bases from V and 4 bases from J, with 8 bases in between. The CDR3 region has the DNA TGCGCCAGCAGCCCCGACATCTATGGCTACACCTTC. This encodes CASSPDIYGYTF.

V and J are TRBV23-1 and TRBJ2-7, with D tentatively TRBD1 (6 bases). TRBV23-1 is flagged as an ORF with uncertain function. Deletions cut 7 bases from V and 2 bases from J, with 21 bases between. The CDR3 length is 16 residues. Here the CDR3 DNA reads TGCGCCAGCAACCTACAGGGAAGCTTCCCCCCCTACGAGCAGTACTTC. Translated: CASNLQGSFPPYEQYF.

The genes are TRBV27 and TRBJ2-5, with TRBD2 as a possible D gene (6 bases). The ends were cut back, 2 bases at V and 4 bases at J, with 8 bases in the middle. The length of the CDR3 is 13 residues. Germline V gives CDR1 MNHEY, CDR2 SMNVEV (reference sequence). The CDR3 region has the DNA TGTGCCAGCAGTTTAGCGGGAACAGAGACCCAGTACTTC. Translating it yields CASSLAGTETQYF.

This clone was observed at least ten times. V and J are TRBV27 and TRBJ2-3; TRBD1 agrees at 7 bases. The CDR3 sequence is 14 residues long. Germline V gene data show CDR1 as MNHEY and CDR2 as SMNVEV (reference sequence). Trimming at V came to 5 bases and at J to 4 bases, leaving 6 bases not matched to a gene. In DNA form, the CDR3 reads TGTGCCAGCAGTCCGACAGGGTTGCCAGATACGCAGTATTTT. Residues: CASSPTGLPDTQYF.

J is TRBJ2-7 and V is TRBV7-9, with D possibly matching TRBD2 (5 bases). Germline assignment: CDR1 SEHNR and CDR2 FQNEAQ (reference sequence). Trimming removed 1 base from V and 6 bases from J, with 13 bases in between. The CDR3 is 14 residues long. CDR3: CASSLVFGVSEQYF. Written as DNA, the CDR3 is TGTGCCAGCAGCTTAGTGTTCGGGGTGAGCGAGCAGTACTTC.

The rearrangement joins TRBV7-2 to TRBJ2-5; TRBD2 matches 11 bases. Germline CDR1 reads SGHTA; CDR2 reads FQGNSA. V gave up 6 bases and J gave up 5 bases; unmatched junction bases: 11. CDR3 length equals 16 residues. CDR3 region: CASSSLSSGRRETQYF. Here the CDR3 DNA reads TGTGCCAGCAGTTCTCTTTCTAGCGGGAGGCGGGAGACCCAGTACTTC.

The V gene is TRBV27, the J gene TRBJ1-1; D not certain. Germline loops: CDR1 MNHEY, CDR2 SMNVEV (reference sequence). Trimming took 2 bases from V and 7 from J, leaving 14 bases between them. This CDR3 comprises 14 residues. CDR3 nucleotides: TGTGCCAGCAGTTTACGAGAGGGTGTAAGTGAAGCTTTCTTT. Translation: CASSLREGVSEAFF.

The V and J genes are TRBV13 and TRBJ2-3; 9 nucleotides align to TRBD1. Germline CDR1 reads PRHDT; CDR2 reads FYEKMQ (reference sequence). After removal of 0 bases from V and 4 bases from J, the junction contained 14 bases not matched to a gene. The CDR3 contains 19 residues. The CDR3 nucleotides read TGTGCCAGCAGCTTAGGCCCAAAGCACGGGACAGGGATAGCAGATACGCAGTATTTT. Translating it yields CASSLGPKHGTGIADTQYF.

The J gene is TRBJ2-1, the V gene TRBV6-1; 12 bases are a match to TRBD2. Germline CDR1 reads MNHNS; CDR2 reads SASEGT. The V gene end was trimmed by 4 bases and the J gene end by 1 base; junction bases not matched to a gene: 5. The length of the CDR3 is 17 residues. The CDR3 region is CASSARTSGDSYNEQFF. Written as DNA, the CDR3 is TGTGCCAGCAGTGCCCGGACTAGCGGGGATTCCTACAATGAGCAGTTCTTC.

The V call is TRBV5-4, the J call TRBJ1-1; D ambiguous. Trimming removed 5 bases from V and 1 base from J, with 9 bases in between. The germline CDR1 and CDR2 sequences are SGHNT and YYREEE (reference sequence). The CDR3 runs to 13 residues. DNA for the CDR3: TGTGCCAGCAGAGCTGACACGAACACTGAAGCTTTCTTT. This gives the protein CASRADTNTEAFF.

The gene calls are TRBV27 and TRBJ2-7; D is uncertain. CDR1 and CDR2 from the germline V gene are MNHEY and SMNVEV (reference sequence). V was clipped by 6 bases and J by 2 bases, with 14 bases between them. This CDR3 region has 14 residues. The CDR3 nucleotides read TGTGCCAGCAGCCCGACAAGGCCCACCTACGAGCAGTACTTC. Protein: CASSPTRPTYEQYF.

A few counts support this clone. The rearrangement uses TRBV5-1 and TRBJ1-2; 7 bases fit TRBD1. There are 13 residues in the CDR3. Germline V gene sequence: CDR1 SGHRS, CDR2 YFSETQ. J gave up 5 bases and V 2 bases, and 3 bases lay outside the gene matches. CDR3 residues: CASSFGQEYGYTF. The DNA of the CDR3 is TGCGCCAGCAGCTTCGGACAGGAGTATGGCTACACCTTC. The variable domain in full, completed from reference TRBV5-1 and TRBJ1-2, reads KAGVTQTPRYLIKTRGQQVTLSCSPISGHRSVSWYQQTPGQGLQFLFEYFSETQRNKGNFPGRFSGRQFSNSRSEMNVSTLELGDSALYLCASSFGQEYGYTFGSGTRLTVV.